Listed below are T cell receptor beta chains from one sample, sequenced in a study of CD8+CD57+ T cells in acquired aplastic anemia. TCRdb fed the reads into MiXCR, producing one record per CDR3 protein. The sample lists hundreds of thousands of distinct CDR3 sequences, around 32% seen once, with about 0.8% in the top ten. What was sequenced was sorted CD4+, CD8+, or CD8+CD57+ T cells (not recorded which) from PBMCs. These TCRs come from a human donor with aplastic anemia. Each CDR3 is given with its conserved first and last residue. Fields, in order: D gene, V gene, J gene, clone size, CDR3 protein, CDR3 DNA. A D gene is named only where the DNA matches it firmly. The listing skips clone size in some rows; elsewhere it reads once, few, many or a size class.

d_call: TRBD1
v_call: TRBV7-2
j_call: TRBJ2-7
clone_size: many
cdr3_aa: CASSFGTGAYEQYF
cdr3_nt: TGTGCCAGCAGCTTCGGGACAGGGGCCTACGAGCAGTACTTC

d_call: NA
v_call: TRBV24-1
j_call: TRBJ2-3
clone_size: many
cdr3_aa: CATSLGAGNTDTQYF
cdr3_nt: TGTGCCACCAGCCTTGGGGCGGGAAACACAGATACGCAGTATTTT

d_call: NA
v_call: TRBV25-1
j_call: TRBJ1-4
clone_size: NA
cdr3_aa: CASSYSLRTNEKLFF
cdr3_nt: TGTGCCAGCAGTTACTCGCTACGGACTAATGAAAAACTGTTTTTT

d_call: NA
v_call: TRBV10-3
j_call: TRBJ1-4
clone_size: NA
cdr3_aa: CAISESGGDNEKLFF
cdr3_nt: TGTGCCATCAGTGAGTCTGGGGGGGATAATGAAAAACTGTTTTTT

d_call: TRBD1
v_call: TRBV13
j_call: TRBJ2-1
clone_size: NA
cdr3_aa: CASGSGQGPFSRQGNEQFF
cdr3_nt: TGTGCCAGCGGCTCGGGACAGGGTCCGTTCTCACGACAGGGCAATGAGCAGTTCTTC

d_call: TRBD2
v_call: TRBV15
j_call: TRBJ2-7
clone_size: NA
cdr3_aa: CATSSSGTSGSSYEQYF
cdr3_nt: TGTGCCACCAGCAGTTCCGGGACTAGCGGGAGCTCCTACGAGCAGTACTTC

d_call: NA
v_call: TRBV20-1
j_call: TRBJ2-3
clone_size: many
cdr3_aa: CSARVLGTQYF
cdr3_nt: TGCAGTGCCCGGGTATTGGGTACGCAGTATTTT

d_call: TRBD1
v_call: TRBV12-3/TRBV12-4
j_call: TRBJ2-7
clone_size: once
cdr3_aa: CASRTGTGTCEQYF
cdr3_nt: TGTGCCAGCAGGACCGGGACAGGAACCTGCGAGCAGTACTTC

d_call: NA
v_call: TRBV19
j_call: TRBJ1-1
clone_size: many
cdr3_aa: CASSIQFRGATEAFF
cdr3_nt: TGTGCCAGTAGTATCCAATTTCGGGGGGCCACTGAAGCTTTCTTT

d_call: TRBD2
v_call: TRBV5-1
j_call: TRBJ2-7
clone_size: NA
cdr3_aa: CASSGRDGTYEQYF
cdr3_nt: TGCGCCAGCAGCGGGAGGGATGGGACCTACGAGCAGTACTTC

d_call: NA
v_call: TRBV10-3
j_call: TRBJ1-2
clone_size: NA
cdr3_aa: CAISERDGFYGYTF
cdr3_nt: TGTGCCATCAGTGAAAGGGACGGATTCTATGGCTACACCTTC

d_call: NA
v_call: TRBV5-8
j_call: TRBJ1-6
clone_size: NA
cdr3_aa: CASSLVQGDNSPLHF
cdr3_nt: TGTGCCAGCAGCTTGGTTCAGGGAGATAATTCACCCCTCCACTTT

d_call: NA
v_call: TRBV9
j_call: TRBJ1-2
clone_size: many
cdr3_aa: CASRAGGGDNYGYTF
cdr3_nt: TGTGCCAGCAGAGCAGGCGGGGGGGATAACTATGGCTACACCTTC

d_call: NA
v_call: TRBV6-1
j_call: TRBJ2-3
clone_size: few
cdr3_aa: CASSEGSRSGHYEQYF
cdr3_nt: TGTGCCAGCAGTGAAGGGAGTAGGAGCGGGCACTATGAGCAGTATTTT

d_call: TRBD2
v_call: TRBV11-2
j_call: TRBJ2-7
clone_size: many
cdr3_aa: CASSSGLAGGKGHEQYF
cdr3_nt: TGTGCCAGCAGCTCGGGACTAGCGGGAGGAAAGGGCCACGAGCAGTACTTC

d_call: NA
v_call: TRBV4-2
j_call: TRBJ1-1
clone_size: NA
cdr3_aa: CASSLTRGARLDTEAFF
cdr3_nt: TGTGCCAGCAGCCTTACGCGGGGGGCAAGATTAGACACTGAAGCTTTCTTT

d_call: NA
v_call: TRBV6-5
j_call: TRBJ1-1
clone_size: few
cdr3_aa: CASSYMATNTEAFF
cdr3_nt: TGTGCCAGCAGTTACATGGCCACGAACACTGAAGCTTTCTTT

d_call: NA
v_call: TRBV19
j_call: TRBJ2-3
clone_size: NA
cdr3_aa: CASRALVTDTQYF
cdr3_nt: TGTGCCAGCCGGGCACTAGTCACAGATACGCAGTATTTT

d_call: NA
v_call: TRBV19
j_call: TRBJ2-1
clone_size: few
cdr3_aa: CASSAPGENPYEQFF
cdr3_nt: TGTGCCAGTAGTGCTCCGGGGGAAAATCCCTACGAGCAGTTCTTC

d_call: NA
v_call: TRBV24-1
j_call: TRBJ2-3
clone_size: many
cdr3_aa: CATSEAGPRVDTQYF
cdr3_nt: TGTGCCACCAGTGAAGCCGGGCCGAGGGTAGATACGCAGTATTTT

d_call: TRBD1
v_call: TRBV19
j_call: TRBJ1-6
clone_size: NA
cdr3_aa: CASSMDRGQYSPLHF
cdr3_nt: TGTGCCAGTAGTATGGACAGGGGGCAGTATTCACCCCTCCACTTT

d_call: NA
v_call: TRBV27
j_call: TRBJ2-7
clone_size: many
cdr3_aa: CASTTFTGSEQYF
cdr3_nt: TGTGCCAGCACTACCTTCACAGGGAGCGAGCAGTACTTC

d_call: TRBD1
v_call: TRBV12-5
j_call: TRBJ1-1
clone_size: few
cdr3_aa: CASGRDRQNTEAFF
cdr3_nt: TGTGCTAGTGGGCGGGACAGACAGAACACTGAAGCTTTCTTT

d_call: NA
v_call: TRBV12-3/TRBV12-4
j_call: TRBJ1-6
clone_size: few
cdr3_aa: CASSLVSGQSSPLHF
cdr3_nt: TGTGCCAGCAGTTTAGTCTCAGGGCAAAGTTCACCCCTCCACTTT

d_call: NA
v_call: TRBV4-1
j_call: TRBJ2-5
clone_size: NA
cdr3_aa: CASSQVLIFQETQYF
cdr3_nt: TGCGCCAGCAGCCAAGTTCTGATCTTCCAAGAGACCCAGTACTTC

d_call: NA
v_call: TRBV19
j_call: TRBJ2-7
clone_size: many
cdr3_aa: CASSIGGTYEQYF
cdr3_nt: TGTGCCAGTAGTATCGGGGGAACCTACGAGCAGTACTTC

d_call: NA
v_call: TRBV19
j_call: TRBJ1-3
clone_size: few
cdr3_aa: CASSTTGTGNTIYF
cdr3_nt: TGTGCCAGTAGCACGACCGGGACGGGAAACACCATATATTTT

d_call: TRBD2
v_call: TRBV2
j_call: TRBJ2-1
clone_size: few
cdr3_aa: CASSSTSGRAVEQFF
cdr3_nt: TGTGCCAGCAGTTCGACTAGCGGGAGGGCCGTTGAGCAGTTCTTC

d_call: NA
v_call: TRBV24-1
j_call: TRBJ2-3
clone_size: many
cdr3_aa: CATSDLGTQDTQYF
cdr3_nt: TGTGCCACCAGTGATTTGGGCACTCAAGATACGCAGTATTTT

d_call: NA
v_call: TRBV2
j_call: TRBJ1-4
clone_size: many
cdr3_aa: CASSPAEREKLFF
cdr3_nt: TGTGCCAGCAGTCCGGCCGAGCGGGAAAAACTGTTTTTT

d_call: NA
v_call: TRBV5-8
j_call: TRBJ2-3
clone_size: NA
cdr3_aa: CASSLWLKMADTQYF
cdr3_nt: TGTGCCAGCAGCTTGTGGCTAAAAATGGCGGATACGCAGTATTTT

d_call: TRBD1
v_call: TRBV2
j_call: TRBJ2-7
clone_size: NA
cdr3_aa: CASSILTGVDEQYF
cdr3_nt: TGTGCCAGCAGTATTCTGACAGGGGTGGACGAGCAGTACTTC

d_call: NA
v_call: TRBV12-3/TRBV12-4
j_call: TRBJ2-7
clone_size: NA
cdr3_aa: CASSEQGHNDEQYF
cdr3_nt: TGTGCCAGCAGTGAACAGGGTCACAACGACGAGCAGTACTTC

d_call: NA
v_call: TRBV10-3
j_call: TRBJ2-7
clone_size: NA
cdr3_aa: CAGSESVVVRNEQYF
cdr3_nt: TGTGCCGGCAGTGAGTCTGTGGTGGTCCGGAACGAGCAGTACTTC

d_call: TRBD2
v_call: TRBV29-1
j_call: TRBJ2-7
clone_size: many
cdr3_aa: CSVPHVDLAGVVYEQYF
cdr3_nt: TGCAGCGTCCCCCACGTGGACTTAGCGGGGGTGGTCTACGAGCAGTACTTC

d_call: TRBD1
v_call: TRBV10-3
j_call: TRBJ1-2
clone_size: once
cdr3_aa: CAISVQGEHGYTF
cdr3_nt: TGTGCCATCAGCGTACAGGGGGAGCATGGCTACACCTTC

d_call: NA
v_call: TRBV29-1
j_call: TRBJ1-1
clone_size: many
cdr3_aa: CSVGSAAGRTEAFF
cdr3_nt: TGCAGCGTTGGGTCCGCTGCAGGGAGGACTGAAGCTTTCTTT

d_call: NA
v_call: TRBV5-5
j_call: TRBJ2-2
clone_size: few
cdr3_aa: CASSPAGRVVRELFF
cdr3_nt: TGTGCCAGCAGCCCGGCGGGCAGGGTGGTGAGGGAGCTGTTTTTT

d_call: TRBD1
v_call: TRBV25-1
j_call: TRBJ2-7
clone_size: NA
cdr3_aa: CASSPRTGDEQYF
cdr3_nt: TGTGCCAGCTCACCACGGACAGGTGACGAGCAGTACTTC

d_call: NA
v_call: TRBV20-1
j_call: TRBJ2-5
clone_size: NA
cdr3_aa: CSARDLRREQETQYF
cdr3_nt: TGCAGTGCTAGAGATCTCAGACGGGAGCAAGAGACCCAGTACTTC

d_call: NA
v_call: TRBV15
j_call: TRBJ1-6
clone_size: many
cdr3_aa: CATSTRTAGAHSPLHF
cdr3_nt: TGTGCCACCAGCACCCGGACAGCCGGAGCGCATTCACCCCTCCACTTT

d_call: NA
v_call: TRBV5-1
j_call: TRBJ1-1
clone_size: NA
cdr3_aa: CASSTARLNTEAFF
cdr3_nt: TGCGCCAGCAGCACAGCCCGTTTGAACACTGAAGCTTTCTTT